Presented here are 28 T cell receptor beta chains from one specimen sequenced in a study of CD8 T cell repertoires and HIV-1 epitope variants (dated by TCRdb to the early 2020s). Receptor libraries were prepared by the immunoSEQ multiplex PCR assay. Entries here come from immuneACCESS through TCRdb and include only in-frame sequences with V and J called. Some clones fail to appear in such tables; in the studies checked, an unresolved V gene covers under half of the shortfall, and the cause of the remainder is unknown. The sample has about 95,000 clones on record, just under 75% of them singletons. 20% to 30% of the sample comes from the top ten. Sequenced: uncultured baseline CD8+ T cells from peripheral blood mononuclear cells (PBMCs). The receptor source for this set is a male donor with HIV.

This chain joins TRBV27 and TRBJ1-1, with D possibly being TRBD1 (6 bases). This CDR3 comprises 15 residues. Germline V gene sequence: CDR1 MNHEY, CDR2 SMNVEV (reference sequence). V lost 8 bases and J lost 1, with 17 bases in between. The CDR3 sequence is CASSGAGVWNTEAFF. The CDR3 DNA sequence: TGTGCCAGCTCAGGCGCAGGGGTTTGGAACACTGAAGCTTTCTTT.

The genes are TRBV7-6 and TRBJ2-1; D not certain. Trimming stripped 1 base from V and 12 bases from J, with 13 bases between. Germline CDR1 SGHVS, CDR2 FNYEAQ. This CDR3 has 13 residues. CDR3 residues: CASSLDPARGQFF. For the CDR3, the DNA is TGTGCCAGCAGCTTAGATCCGGCTAGAGGGCAGTTCTTC.

Here the CDR3 reads CASSGGAANQPQHF. The CDR3 coding sequence is TGTGCCAGCTCCGGTGGGGCGGCGAATCAGCCCCAGCATTTT. The gene calls are TRBV28 and TRBJ1-5; maybe TRBD1 (5 bases). CDR3 length: 14 amino acids. V lost 8 bases, J lost 4 bases, and 15 bases lay in between. Germline CDR1 MDHEN, CDR2 SYDVKM.

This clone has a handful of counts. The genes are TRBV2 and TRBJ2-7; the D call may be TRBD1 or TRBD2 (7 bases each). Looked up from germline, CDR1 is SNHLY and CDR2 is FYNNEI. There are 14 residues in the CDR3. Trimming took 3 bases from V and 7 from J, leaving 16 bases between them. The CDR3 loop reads CASSDGRGHLEQYF. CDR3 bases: TGTGCCAGCAGTGATGGGAGGGGGCATCTTGAGCAGTACTTC. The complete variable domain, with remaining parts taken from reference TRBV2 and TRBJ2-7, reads EPEVTQTPSHQVTQMGQEVILRCVPISNHLYFYWYRQILGQKVEFLVSFYNNEISEKSEIFDDQFSVERPDGSNFTLKIRSTKLEDSAMYFCASSDGRGHLEQYFGPGTRLTVT.

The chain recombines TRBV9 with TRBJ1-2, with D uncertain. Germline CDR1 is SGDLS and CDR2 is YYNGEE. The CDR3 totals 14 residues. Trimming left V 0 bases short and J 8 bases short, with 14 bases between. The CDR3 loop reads CASSVDEGWEGYTF. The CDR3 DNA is TGTGCCAGCAGCGTAGATGAAGGGTGGGAAGGCTACACCTTC.

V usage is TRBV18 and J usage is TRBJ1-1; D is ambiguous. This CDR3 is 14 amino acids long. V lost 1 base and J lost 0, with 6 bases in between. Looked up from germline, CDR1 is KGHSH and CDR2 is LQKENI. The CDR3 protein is CASSPLIMNTEAFF. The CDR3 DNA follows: TGTGCCAGCTCACCACTAATTATGAACACTGAAGCTTTCTTT.

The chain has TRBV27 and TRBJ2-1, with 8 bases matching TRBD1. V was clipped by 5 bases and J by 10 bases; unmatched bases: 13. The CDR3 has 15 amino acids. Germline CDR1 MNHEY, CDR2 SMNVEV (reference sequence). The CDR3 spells CASSPILQGVGEQFF. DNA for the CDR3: TGTGCCAGCAGTCCAATCCTACAGGGGGTAGGGGAGCAGTTCTTC.

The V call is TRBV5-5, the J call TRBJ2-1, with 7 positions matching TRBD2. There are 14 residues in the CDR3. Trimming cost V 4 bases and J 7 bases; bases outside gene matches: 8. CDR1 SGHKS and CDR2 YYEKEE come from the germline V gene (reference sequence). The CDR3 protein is CASSTGGPGNEQFF. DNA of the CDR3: TGTGCCAGCAGCACGGGAGGACCAGGGAATGAGCAGTTCTTC.

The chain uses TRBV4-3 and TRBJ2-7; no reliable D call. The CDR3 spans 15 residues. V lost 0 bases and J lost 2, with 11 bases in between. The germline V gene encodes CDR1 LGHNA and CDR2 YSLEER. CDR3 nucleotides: TGCGCCAGCAGCCAAGATCCACAGACCACCTACGAGCAGTACTTC. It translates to CASSQDPQTTYEQYF.

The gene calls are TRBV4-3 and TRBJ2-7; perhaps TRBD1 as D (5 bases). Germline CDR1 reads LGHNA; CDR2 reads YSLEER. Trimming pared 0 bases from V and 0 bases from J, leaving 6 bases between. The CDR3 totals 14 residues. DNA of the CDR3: TGCGCCAGCAGCCAAGAGGGGCACTCCTACGAGCAGTACTTC. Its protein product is CASSQEGHSYEQYF.

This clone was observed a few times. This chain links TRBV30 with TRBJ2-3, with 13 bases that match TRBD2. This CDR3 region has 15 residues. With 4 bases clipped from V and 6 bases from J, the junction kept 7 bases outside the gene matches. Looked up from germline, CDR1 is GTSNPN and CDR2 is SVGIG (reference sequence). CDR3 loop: CAWTPTSGGRDTQYF. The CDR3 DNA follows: TGTGCCTGGACCCCGACTAGCGGGGGGCGGGATACGCAGTATTTT.

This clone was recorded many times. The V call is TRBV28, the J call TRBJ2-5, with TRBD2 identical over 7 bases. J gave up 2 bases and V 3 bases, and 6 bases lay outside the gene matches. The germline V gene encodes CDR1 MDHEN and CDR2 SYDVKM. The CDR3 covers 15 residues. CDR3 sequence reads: CASSLGWREQETQYF. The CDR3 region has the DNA TGTGCCAGCAGTTTGGGGTGGCGGGAGCAAGAGACCCAGTACTTC.

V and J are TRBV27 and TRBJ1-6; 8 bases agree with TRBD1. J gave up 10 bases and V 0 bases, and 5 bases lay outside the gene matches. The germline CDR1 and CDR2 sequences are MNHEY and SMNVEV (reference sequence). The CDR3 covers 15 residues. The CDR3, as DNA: TGTGCCAGCAGTTTATCCGGGACAGGTCGATCACCCCTCCACTTT. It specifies CASSLSGTGRSPLHF.

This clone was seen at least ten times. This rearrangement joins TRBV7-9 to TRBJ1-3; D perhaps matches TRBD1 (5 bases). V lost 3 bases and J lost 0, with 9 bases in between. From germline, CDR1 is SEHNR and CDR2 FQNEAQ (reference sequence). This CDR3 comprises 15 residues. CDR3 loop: CASSFGQGSGNTIYF. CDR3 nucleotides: TGTGCCAGCAGCTTTGGCCAGGGCTCTGGAAACACCATATATTTT. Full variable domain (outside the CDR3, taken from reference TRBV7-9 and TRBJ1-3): DTGVSQNPRHKITKRGQNVTFRCDPISEHNRLYWYRQTLGQGPEFLTYFQNEAQLEKSRLLSDRFSAERPKGSFSTLEIQRTEQGDSAMYLCASSFGQGSGNTIYFGEGSWLTVV.

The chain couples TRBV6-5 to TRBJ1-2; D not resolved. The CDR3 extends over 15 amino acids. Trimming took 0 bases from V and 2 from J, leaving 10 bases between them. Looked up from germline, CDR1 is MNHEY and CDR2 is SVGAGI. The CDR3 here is CASSYSSGINYGYTF. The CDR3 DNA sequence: TGTGCCAGCAGTTACTCCTCGGGTATCAACTATGGCTACACCTTC.

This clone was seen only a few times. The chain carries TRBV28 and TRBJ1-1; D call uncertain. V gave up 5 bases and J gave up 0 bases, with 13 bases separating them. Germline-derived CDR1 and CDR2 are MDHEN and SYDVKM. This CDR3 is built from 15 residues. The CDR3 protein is CASSAQGWLNTEAFF. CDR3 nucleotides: TGTGCCAGCAGTGCCCAAGGATGGCTGAACACTGAAGCTTTCTTT. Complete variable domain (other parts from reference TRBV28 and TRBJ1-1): DVKVTQSSRYLVKRTGEKVFLECVQDMDHENMFWYRQDPGLGLRLIYFSYDVKMKEKGDIPEGYSVSREKKERFSLILESASTNQTSMYLCASSAQGWLNTEAFFGQGTRLTVV.

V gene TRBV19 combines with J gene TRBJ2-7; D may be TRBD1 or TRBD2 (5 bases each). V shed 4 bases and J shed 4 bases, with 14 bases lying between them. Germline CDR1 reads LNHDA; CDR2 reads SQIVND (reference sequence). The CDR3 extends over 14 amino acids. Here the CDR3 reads CASSTRDGQYEQYF. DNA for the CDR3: TGTGCCAGTAGTACACGGGACGGCCAATACGAGCAGTACTTC.

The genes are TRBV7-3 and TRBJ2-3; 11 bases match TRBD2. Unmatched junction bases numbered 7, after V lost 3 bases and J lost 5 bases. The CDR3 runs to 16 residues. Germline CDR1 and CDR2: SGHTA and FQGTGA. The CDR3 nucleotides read TGTGCCAGCAGCTTCAATAGCGGGGGGGCTGGAGATACGCAGTATTTT. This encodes CASSFNSGGAGDTQYF.

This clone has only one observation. The DNA of the CDR3 is TGTGCCAGCAGCTCACGGTCCTCCTACGAGCAGTACTTC. Its protein product is CASSSRSSYEQYF. V is TRBV5-4 and J is TRBJ2-7; D remains ambiguous. CDR1 is SGHNT, CDR2 YYREEE, per germline (reference sequence). Trimming shortened V by 3 bases and J by 0 bases, and 7 bases separated the two germline ends. The CDR3 consists of 13 residues. Variable domain in full (rest from reference TRBV5-4 and TRBJ2-7): ETGVTQSPTHLIKTRGQQVTLRCSSQSGHNTVSWYQQALGQGPQFIFQYYREEENGRGNFPPRFSGLQFPNYSSELNVNALELDDSALYLCASSSRSSYEQYFGPGTRLTVT.

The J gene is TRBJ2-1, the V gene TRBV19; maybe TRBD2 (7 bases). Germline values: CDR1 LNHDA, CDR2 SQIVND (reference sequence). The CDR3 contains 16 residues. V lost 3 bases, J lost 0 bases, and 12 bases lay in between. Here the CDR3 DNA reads TGTGCCAGTAGTATCCGTGGGGGGGCCTCCTACAATGAGCAGTTCTTC. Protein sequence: CASSIRGGASYNEQFF.

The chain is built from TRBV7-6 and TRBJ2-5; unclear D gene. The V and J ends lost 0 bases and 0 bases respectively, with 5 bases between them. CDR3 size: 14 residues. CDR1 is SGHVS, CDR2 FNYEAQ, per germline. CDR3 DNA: TGTGCCAGCAGCTTAGCGATTGACCAAGAGACCCAGTACTTC. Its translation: CASSLAIDQETQYF. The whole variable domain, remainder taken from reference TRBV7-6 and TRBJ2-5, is GAGVSQSPRYKVTKRGQDVALRCDPISGHVSLYWYRQALGQGPEFLTYFNYEAQQDKSGLPNDRFSAERPEGSISTLTIQRTEQRDSAMYRCASSLAIDQETQYFGPGTRLLVL.

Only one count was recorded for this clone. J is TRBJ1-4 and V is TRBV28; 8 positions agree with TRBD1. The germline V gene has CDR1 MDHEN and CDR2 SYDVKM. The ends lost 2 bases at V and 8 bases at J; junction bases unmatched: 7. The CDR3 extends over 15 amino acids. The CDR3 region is CASSLLGQGGEKLFF. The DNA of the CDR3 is TGTGCCAGCAGTTTACTCGGACAGGGTGGGGAAAAACTGTTTTTT.

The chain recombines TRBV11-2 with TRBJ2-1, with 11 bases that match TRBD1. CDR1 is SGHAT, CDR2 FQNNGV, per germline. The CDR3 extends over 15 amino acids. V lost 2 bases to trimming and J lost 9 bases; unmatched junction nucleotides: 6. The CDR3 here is CASSLQGTGGGEQFF. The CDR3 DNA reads TGTGCCAGCAGCTTACAGGGGACAGGGGGAGGTGAGCAGTTCTTC.

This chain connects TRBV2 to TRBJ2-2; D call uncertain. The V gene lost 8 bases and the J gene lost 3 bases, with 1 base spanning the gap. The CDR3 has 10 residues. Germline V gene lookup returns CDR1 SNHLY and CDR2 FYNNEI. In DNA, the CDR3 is TGTGCCAGCTACACCGGGGAGCTGTTTTTT. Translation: CASYTGELFF.

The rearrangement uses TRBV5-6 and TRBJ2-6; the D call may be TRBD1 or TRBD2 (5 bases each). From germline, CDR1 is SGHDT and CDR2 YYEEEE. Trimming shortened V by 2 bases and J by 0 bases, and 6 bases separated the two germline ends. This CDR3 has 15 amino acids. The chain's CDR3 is CASSFGTSGANVLTF. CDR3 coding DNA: TGTGCCAGCAGCTTCGGGACCTCTGGGGCCAACGTCCTGACTTTC.

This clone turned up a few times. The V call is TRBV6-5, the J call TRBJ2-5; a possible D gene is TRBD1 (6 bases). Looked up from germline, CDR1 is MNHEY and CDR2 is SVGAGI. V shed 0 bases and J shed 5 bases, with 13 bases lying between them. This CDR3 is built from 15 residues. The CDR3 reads CASSYSSGAGETQYF. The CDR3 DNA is TGTGCCAGCAGTTACTCTTCAGGGGCCGGGGAGACCCAGTACTTC.

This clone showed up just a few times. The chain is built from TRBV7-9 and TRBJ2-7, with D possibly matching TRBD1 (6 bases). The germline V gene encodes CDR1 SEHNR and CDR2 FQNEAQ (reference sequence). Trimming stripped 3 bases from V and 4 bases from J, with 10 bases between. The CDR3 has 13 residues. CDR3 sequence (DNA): TGTGCCAGCAGCTTGCTACAGGGATACGAGCAGTACTTC. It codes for CASSLLQGYEQYF.

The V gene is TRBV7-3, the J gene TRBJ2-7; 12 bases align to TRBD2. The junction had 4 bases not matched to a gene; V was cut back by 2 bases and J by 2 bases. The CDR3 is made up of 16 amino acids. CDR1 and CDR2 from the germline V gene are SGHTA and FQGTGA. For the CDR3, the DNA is TGTGCCAGCAGCTTAGGGAGACTAGCGGGGGCCTACGAGCAGTACTTC. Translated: CASSLGRLAGAYEQYF.